The 3 T cell receptor beta chains reported below all come from one sample, sequenced in a study of cytomegalovirus exposure and HLA in healthy donors. Use of 60 Vbeta and 13 Jbeta primers characterized the PCR. Here immunoSEQ multiplex PCR was the method, and the copy in TCRdb shows in-frame clones only, minus some. Of about 170,000 clones in the sample, roughly four fifths are singletons; the top ten hold about 1.9%. The sequencing input was PBMCs. These receptor sequences come from a young woman in good health and CMV-seronegative.

V and J are TRBV2 and TRBJ2-3; 12 nucleotides agree with TRBD2. V lost 3 bases and J lost 5; bases outside the gene matches: 3. Germline V gene lookup returns CDR1 SNHLY and CDR2 FYNNEI. CDR3 length: 15 residues. The CDR3 spells CASSEGGLAGDTQYF. The CDR3 DNA sequence: TGTGCCAGCAGTGAGGGGGGACTAGCGGGAGATACGCAGTATTTT.

This clone was detected once. The chain joins TRBV30 to TRBJ2-3; 8 nucleotides agree with TRBD2. After removal of 0 bases from V and 4 bases from J, the junction contained 9 bases not matched to a gene. The length of the CDR3 is 16 residues. CDR1 is GTSNPN and CDR2 is SVGIG in the germline V gene (reference sequence). CDR3 nucleotide sequence: TGTGCCTGGAGTGTATCGTGGCTAGCGGGTTCAGATACGCAGTATTTT. It yields the protein CAWSVSWLAGSDTQYF.

The chain carries TRBV21-1 and TRBJ1-2. TRBV21-1 is given as a pseudogene. This CDR3 is built from 15 residues. The CDR3 sequence: CASNLAESTNYGYTF. In DNA form, the CDR3 reads TGTGCCAGCAATCTCGCCGAGTCGACTAACTATGGCTACACCTTC.